This T cell receptor beta chain was captured by sequencing in a study of spatial heterogeneity in lung cancer. For the study at large: In the raw reads, each unique TCR and UMI combination was present more than ten times on average.

This CDR3 has 15 residues. V gave up 3 bases and J gave up 0 bases; unmatched junction bases: 3. CDR1 is SGHKS, CDR2 YYEKEE, per germline (reference sequence). Stated time point: sample taken at primary tumor resection. Frozen PBMC, nontumor lung or tumor provided whole RNA, which was sequenced unsorted. The donors were 70 or so patients with non-small cell lung cancer that was early-stage and untreated. This clonotype was picked up a small number of times. The antigen is unknown. A unique molecular identifier was carried by every single TCR cDNA molecule. TCRdb independently ran MiXCR on the 5' RACE reads; one entry per CDR3 protein. The data show approximately 40,000 distinct CDR3 sequences, 4% to 6% seen once. Study-level results: Blood showed ubiquitous tumor TCRs more often at resection than at routine follow-up.

The source material was PBMCs, sampled at surgery. The chain joins TRBV5-5 to TRBJ1-5; 7 bases align to TRBD1. This receptor was taken from a female donor with early-stage non-small cell lung cancer. CDR3 DNA: TGTGCCAGCAGCTCTGGACAGGCTAGCAATCAGCCCCAGCATTTT. Protein product: CASSSGQASNQPQHF.